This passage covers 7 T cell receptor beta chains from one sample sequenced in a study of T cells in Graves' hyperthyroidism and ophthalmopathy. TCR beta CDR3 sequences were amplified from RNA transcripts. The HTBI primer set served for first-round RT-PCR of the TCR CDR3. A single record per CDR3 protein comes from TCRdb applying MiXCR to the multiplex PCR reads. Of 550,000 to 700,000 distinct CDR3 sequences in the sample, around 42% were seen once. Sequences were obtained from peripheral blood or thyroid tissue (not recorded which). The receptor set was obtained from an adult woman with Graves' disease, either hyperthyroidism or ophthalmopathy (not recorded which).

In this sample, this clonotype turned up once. CDR3 DNA: TGTGCCAGTAGTATCCAGGGGGCATTACCCCAGCATTTT. It encodes CASSIQGALPQHF. This chain connects TRBV19 to TRBJ1-5, with 8 bases aligning to TRBD1. Germline lookup yields CDR1 LNHDA and CDR2 SQIVND (reference sequence). The J segment lost 10 bases and the V segment lost 3 bases, leaving 5 bases of the junction unmatched. The CDR3 is made up of 13 amino acids.

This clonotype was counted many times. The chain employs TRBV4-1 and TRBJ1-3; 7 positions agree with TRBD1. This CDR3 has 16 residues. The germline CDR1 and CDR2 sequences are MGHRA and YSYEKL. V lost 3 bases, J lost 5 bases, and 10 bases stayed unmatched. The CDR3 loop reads CASSQRDRITRNTIYF. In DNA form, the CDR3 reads TGCGCCAGCAGCCAGAGGGACAGAATTACCCGAAACACCATATATTTT.

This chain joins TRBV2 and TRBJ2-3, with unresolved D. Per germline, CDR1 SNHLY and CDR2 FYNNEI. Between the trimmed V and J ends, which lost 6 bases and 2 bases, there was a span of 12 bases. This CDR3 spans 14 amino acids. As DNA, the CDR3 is TGTGCCAGCAGGACGGATCAGAACACAGATACGCAGTATTTT. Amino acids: CASRTDQNTDTQYF.

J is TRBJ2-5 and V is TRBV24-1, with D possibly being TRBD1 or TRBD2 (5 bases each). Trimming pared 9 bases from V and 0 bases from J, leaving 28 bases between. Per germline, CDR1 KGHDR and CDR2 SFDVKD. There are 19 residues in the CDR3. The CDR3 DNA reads TGTGCCACCCGCGACCGGGGACGGGGCAAGGAGCGGTACCAAGAGACCCAGTACTTC. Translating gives CATRDRGRGKERYQETQYF.

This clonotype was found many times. Here the CDR3 DNA reads TGCGCCAGCAGACCGGGACTAGCGTCGTCCTACGAGCAGTACTTC. Its protein product is CASRPGLASSYEQYF. This chain links TRBV5-1 with TRBJ2-7; TRBD2 matches 10 bases. The CDR3 totals 15 residues. Germline CDR1 reads SGHRS; CDR2 reads YFSETQ. Trimming at V came to 5 bases and at J to 1 base, leaving 6 bases not matched to a gene.

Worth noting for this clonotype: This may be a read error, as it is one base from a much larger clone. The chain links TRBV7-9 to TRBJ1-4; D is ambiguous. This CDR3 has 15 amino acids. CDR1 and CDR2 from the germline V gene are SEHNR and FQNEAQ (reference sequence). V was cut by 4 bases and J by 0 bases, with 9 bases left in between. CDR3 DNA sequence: TGTGCCAGCAGCTCCCCCCGTGCAACTAATGAAAAACTGTTTTTT. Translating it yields CASSSPRATNEKLFF.

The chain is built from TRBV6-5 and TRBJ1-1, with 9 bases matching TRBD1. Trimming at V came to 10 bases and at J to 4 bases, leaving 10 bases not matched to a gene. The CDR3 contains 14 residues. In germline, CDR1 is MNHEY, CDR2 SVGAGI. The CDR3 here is CAINQPGQGTEAFF. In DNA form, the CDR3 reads TGTGCCATCAACCAACCGGGACAGGGCACTGAAGCTTTCTTT.